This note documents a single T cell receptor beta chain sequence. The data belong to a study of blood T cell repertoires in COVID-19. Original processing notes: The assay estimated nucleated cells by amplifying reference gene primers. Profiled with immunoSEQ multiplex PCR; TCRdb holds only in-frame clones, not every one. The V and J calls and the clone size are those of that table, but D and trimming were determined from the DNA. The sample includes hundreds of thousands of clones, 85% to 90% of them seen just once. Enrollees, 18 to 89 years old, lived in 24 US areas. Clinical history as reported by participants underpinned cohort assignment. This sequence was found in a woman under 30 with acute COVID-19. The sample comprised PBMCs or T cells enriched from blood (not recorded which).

The CDR3 sequence: CASSEMGQFSGANVLTF. CDR3 nucleotides: TGTGCCAGCAGTGAAATGGGACAGTTCTCTGGGGCCAACGTCCTGACTTTC. J is TRBJ2-6 and V is TRBV6-1; 7 bases are shared with TRBD1. The junction had 4 bases not matched to a gene; V was cut back by 2 bases and J by 0 bases. Germline CDR1 is MNHNS and CDR2 is SASEGT. This CDR3 has 17 residues.